These 12 T cell receptor beta chains were sequenced from one sample in a study of blood T cell repertoires in COVID-19. The assay was immunoSEQ multiplex PCR, and TCRdb's table has in-frame clones only and misses some. The table has about 260,000 clones, 86% seen once. The sample consisted of peripheral blood. The receptors shown here come from a man aged 40-49 years who had recovered from COVID-19.

The chain couples TRBV7-9 to TRBJ2-5; D not resolved. The CDR3 loop spans 15 amino acids. CDR1 SEHNR and CDR2 FQNEAQ come from the germline V gene (reference sequence). The V end lost 1 base, the J end lost 5 bases, and 14 bases lay between the germline ends. The CDR3 DNA sequence: TGTGCCAGCAGCTTAGGTATCGGTTTGCGGGAGACCCAGTACTTC. Encoded protein: CASSLGIGLRETQYF.

The rearrangement joins TRBV5-8 to TRBJ1-1, with a possible D match to TRBD1 (5 bases). V was trimmed by 0 bases and J by 0 bases, leaving 15 bases between them. Germline V gene lookup returns CDR1 SGHTS and CDR2 YDEGEE. The CDR3 length is 17 residues. The CDR3 bases are TGTGCCAGCAGCTTGGCCGTCTCCTCGGACATGAACACTGAAGCTTTCTTT. Translation gives CASSLAVSSDMNTEAFF.

The CDR3 DNA sequence: TGCGCCAGCAGCTTCAGAGCGGGAGCGTCAGATACGCAGTATTTT. This codes for CASSFRAGASDTQYF. This chain joins TRBV5-1 and TRBJ2-3; 8 bases are shared with TRBD2. Germline V gene lookup returns CDR1 SGHRS and CDR2 YFSETQ. CDR3 size: 15 residues. The J segment lost 4 bases and the V segment lost 2 bases, leaving 6 bases of the junction unmatched.

The chain uses TRBV14 and TRBJ2-7; D gene uncertain. The germline V gene encodes CDR1 SGHDN and CDR2 FVKESK. V was shortened by 1 base and J by 4 bases, with 8 bases between the two germline ends. The CDR3 length is 13 residues. The CDR3 sequence is CASSQVAPYEQYF. The CDR3 DNA sequence: TGTGCCAGCAGCCAAGTGGCTCCTTACGAGCAGTACTTC.

The chain has TRBV7-8 and TRBJ2-5; 9 nucleotides match TRBD2. J gave up 4 bases and V 5 bases, and 8 bases lay outside the gene matches. The CDR3 is 15 residues long. CDR1 is SGHVS, CDR2 FQNEAQ, per germline. CDR3 bases: TGTGCCAGCAGCGTACGTAGCGGGGGAGGAGAGACCCAGTACTTC. Encoded protein: CASSVRSGGGETQYF.

The rearrangement uses TRBV2 and TRBJ2-7, with D possibly matching TRBD2 (6 bases). The CDR3 has 14 residues. Trimming shortened V by 3 bases and J by 3 bases, and 12 bases separated the two germline ends. CDR1 SNHLY and CDR2 FYNNEI come from the germline V gene. The CDR3 here is CASSDGGALYEQYF. As DNA, the CDR3 is TGTGCCAGCAGTGATGGAGGGGCTCTCTACGAGCAGTACTTC.

This clone was detected once. The chain recombines TRBV11-3 with TRBJ2-3; D uncertain. The germline V gene encodes CDR1 SGHNT and CDR2 YENEEA. Trimming took 4 bases from V and 4 from J, leaving 6 bases between them. The CDR3 covers 12 residues. CDR3 in amino acids: CASSSVADTQYF. In nucleotides, the CDR3 is TGTGCCAGCAGCTCAGTGGCAGATACGCAGTATTTT.

This chain uses TRBV29-1 with TRBJ1-1, with D possibly TRBD1 on 5 matching bases. This CDR3 is 13 amino acids long. The V and J ends lost 4 bases and 5 bases respectively, with 14 bases between them. CDR1 and CDR2 (germline): SQVTM, ANQGSEA. The CDR3 sequence is CSVASQGWTEAFF. CDR3 DNA sequence: TGCAGCGTTGCGAGCCAGGGCTGGACTGAAGCTTTCTTT.

The chain uses TRBV19 and TRBJ1-2; 10 positions match TRBD1. The germline gives CDR1 LNHDA, CDR2 SQIVND (reference sequence). The CDR3 has 14 amino acids. Trimming at V came to 3 bases and at J to 6 bases, leaving 4 bases not matched to a gene. Here the CDR3 DNA reads TGTGCCAGTAGTATGGGACAGGGGTCAAATGGCTACACCTTC. It translates to CASSMGQGSNGYTF.

The count of this clone is one. The sample carries other DNA sequences with the same CDR3. The chain couples TRBV9 to TRBJ1-1; TRBD1 might be the D (6 bases). Germline values: CDR1 SGDLS, CDR2 YYNGEE. With 0 bases removed from V and 2 bases from J, the gap between germline ends came to 11 bases. The CDR3 spans 15 residues. CDR3 DNA sequence: TGTGCCAGCAGCGTAGTGGGGACACCTAACACTGAAGCTTTCTTT. This encodes CASSVVGTPNTEAFF.

This clone has a handful of counts. The J gene is TRBJ2-5, the V gene TRBV7-2; D possibly corresponds to TRBD1 (6 bases). V was pared by 5 bases and J by 4 bases, with 17 bases between. Germline lookup yields CDR1 SGHTA and CDR2 FQGNSA. The CDR3 totals 15 residues. This CDR3 reads CASSRTGIIGETQYF. The CDR3 DNA reads as TGTGCCAGCAGCCGTACAGGGATTATAGGAGAGACCCAGTACTTC.

This chain joins TRBV20-1 and TRBJ2-6; maybe TRBD2 (5 bases). Looked up from germline, CDR1 is DFQATT and CDR2 is SNEGSKA (reference sequence). V lost 3 bases, J lost 0 bases, and 15 bases lay in between. The CDR3 sequence is 17 residues long. CDR3 nucleotides: TGCAGTGCTAGTCGCCGGGATCCTGTCTCTGGGGCCAACGTCCTGACTTTC. It yields the protein CSASRRDPVSGANVLTF.